The 7 T cell receptor beta chains below all came from one sample that was sequenced in a study of blood T cells in healthy people across ages. A second PCR of 7 to 11 cycles used a sample-barcoded 5' primer and a J-beta primer mix. TCRdb called the 5' RACE reads again in MiXCR, with one record for every CDR3 protein. Found here are roughly 900,000 distinct CDR3 sequences, roughly 48% of them singletons; the top ten hold around an eighth. Source material: blood. The receptor source for this set is a man aged 25-45 years in good health.

The rearrangement uses TRBV7-9 and TRBJ2-7, with TRBD1 identical over 7 bases. The DNA end is a closer match to TRBJ2-5, so the J assignment may be wrong. CDR3 length equals 16 residues. Germline V CDR1 and CDR2: SEHNR, FQNEAQ (reference sequence). The CDR3 sequence is CASSLRPTGSEETQYF. The DNA of the CDR3 is TGTGCCAGCAGCTTAAGACCGACAGGGTCTGAAGAGACCCAGTACTTC.

This sequence joins TRBV20-1 and TRBJ2-1; tentative D call: TRBD1 (6 bases). The CDR3 runs 15 residues. Germline V lookup: CDR1 DFQATT, CDR2 SNEGSKA (reference sequence). Trimming removed 3 bases at V and 9 bases at J, with 21 bases between. The CDR3 DNA reads TGCAGTGCTAGGTTAACAGGGCGTGGGGGTATTGAGCAGTTCTTC. Its translation is CSARLTGRGGIEQFF.

The chain is built from TRBV7-9 and TRBJ1-2; the match to TRBD1 covers 9 bases. J lost 4 bases, V lost 2 bases, and 14 bases had no gene match. Germline V CDR1 and CDR2: SEHNR, FQNEAQ (reference sequence). The CDR3 is 18 residues long. Here the CDR3 reads CASSLRKEGTGSSYGYTF. CDR3 bases: TGTGCCAGCAGCTTAAGGAAGGAGGGGACAGGGTCGTCCTATGGCTACACCTTC.

The chain combines TRBV19 with TRBJ2-1; TRBD1 agrees at 7 bases. Germline lookup yields CDR1 LNHDA and CDR2 SQIVND (reference sequence). The CDR3 consists of 15 residues. V shed 3 bases and J 2 bases; nucleotides not matched to a gene: 4. The CDR3 DNA follows: TGTGCCAGTAGTATTATCCAGGGGGCCTACAATGAGCAGTTCTTC. Encoded protein: CASSIIQGAYNEQFF.

This clonotype was observed a handful of times. This chain links TRBV4-3 with TRBJ1-2; the D gene is possibly TRBD1 (5 bases). Germline assignment: CDR1 LGHNA and CDR2 YSLEER. The CDR3 totals 13 residues. V lost 0 bases and J lost 9, with 11 bases in between. CDR3 bases: TGCGCCAGCAGCCAAGAGTTGGGGCAGAGCTACACCTTC. The encoded protein is CASSQELGQSYTF.

Notes on this clonotype: A much bigger clone sits one base away, suggesting this may be a read error. This chain connects TRBV10-3 to TRBJ2-4; D gene unclear. The CDR3 totals 14 residues. Germline-derived CDR1 and CDR2 are ENHRY and SYGVKD. The CDR3 DNA reads as TGTACCATCAGTGACGGTTTTGCCAAAAACATTCAGTACTTC. Protein: CTISDGFAKNIQYF.

This clonotype appeared a few times. The V and J genes are TRBV7-2 and TRBJ2-7; a weak D match, TRBD2 (5 bases). The CDR3 sequence is 12 residues long. The V gene lost 0 bases and the J gene lost 11 bases, with 11 bases spanning the gap. Looked up from germline, CDR1 is SGHTA and CDR2 is FQGNSA. This CDR3 reads CASSLAEAPKYF. For the CDR3, the DNA is TGTGCCAGCAGCTTAGCGGAGGCTCCTAAGTACTTC. The whole variable domain, filled in from reference TRBV7-2 and TRBJ2-7, reads GAGVSQSPSNKVTEKGKDVELRCDPISGHTALYWYRQSLGQGLEFLIYFQGNSAPDKSGLPSDRFSAERTGGSVSTLTIQRTQQEDSAVYLCASSLAEAPKYFGPGTRLTVT.